This passage covers 29 T cell receptor beta chains from one sample sequenced in a study of cytomegalovirus exposure and HLA in healthy donors. The repertoire was sequenced with immunoSEQ multiplex PCR; TCRdb's copy has only in-frame clones and lacks some. The table lists over 100,000 clones, almost 90% of them singletons. The sample consisted of PBMCs. These receptor sequences come from a woman between 18 and 30 years old in good health and CMV-seronegative.

This chain connects TRBV4-2 to TRBJ1-1; 10 positions agree with TRBD1. The germline V gene has CDR1 LGHNA and CDR2 YNFKEQ. The CDR3 loop spans 15 amino acids. Germline trimming cut 4 bases from V and 3 bases from J; bases unmatched to any gene: 5. CDR3 in DNA: TGTGCCAGCAGCCTCCGGGACAGGGGAGACACTGAAGCTTTCTTT. Protein sequence: CASSLRDRGDTEAFF.

The chain uses TRBV27 and TRBJ2-3; tentative D call: TRBD2 (7 bases). V dropped 2 bases and J dropped 4 bases, with 19 bases sitting between them. Germline lookup yields CDR1 MNHEY and CDR2 SMNVEV (reference sequence). This CDR3 has 17 residues. CDR3 coding DNA: TGTGCCAGCAGTTTACGGGGGGCAAGCTTGGGTGCAGATACGCAGTATTTT. It codes for CASSLRGASLGADTQYF.

This rearrangement joins TRBV28 to TRBJ1-5; the D gene is possibly TRBD1 (6 bases). Deletions cut 3 bases from V and 7 bases from J, with 16 bases between. The germline V gene encodes CDR1 MDHEN and CDR2 SYDVKM. This CDR3 contains 15 residues. The CDR3 protein is CASSFWTAIDQPQHF. The DNA for the CDR3 is TGTGCCAGCAGTTTTTGGACAGCAATAGACCAGCCCCAGCATTTT.

The chain uses TRBV9 and TRBJ1-5, with a tentative D call TRBD1 (5 bases). The CDR3 spans 14 residues. The V end was cut by 0 bases, the J end by 6 bases, with 10 bases between. Per the germline V gene, CDR1 is SGDLS and CDR2 is YYNGEE. CDR3: CASSVAGGGQPQHF. The CDR3 nucleotides are TGTGCCAGCAGCGTAGCTGGCGGGGGTCAGCCCCAGCATTTT.

The chain joins TRBV7-3 to TRBJ1-2; the match to TRBD1 covers 10 bases. The germline V gene encodes CDR1 SGHTA and CDR2 FQGTGA. This CDR3 is 17 amino acids long. V trimming: 4 bases; J trimming: 8 bases; junction bases outside the gene matches: 16. Written as DNA, the CDR3 is TGTGCCAGCAGCTCGACCTACAACCGGGACAGGGGATCCGGCTACACCTTC. It codes for CASSSTYNRDRGSGYTF.

V is TRBV7-8 and J is TRBJ1-4; no clear D. The CDR3 sequence is 14 residues long. Germline V lookup: CDR1 SGHVS, CDR2 FQNEAQ. Trimming pared 1 base from V and 6 bases from J, leaving 9 bases between. Here the CDR3 DNA reads TGTGCCAGCAGCTTAGGAGGTACTCATGAAAAACTGTTTTTT. Protein product: CASSLGGTHEKLFF.

V and J are TRBV11-2 and TRBJ2-1; 11 nucleotides match TRBD1. Germline CDR1 reads SGHAT; CDR2 reads FQNNGV. The V and J ends lost 6 bases and 7 bases, in that order; junction bases with no gene match: 2. This CDR3 is 13 amino acids long. The CDR3 spells CASRGQGANEQFF. CDR3 bases: TGTGCCAGCAGAGGACAGGGGGCGAATGAGCAGTTCTTC.

As DNA, the CDR3 is TGTGCCAGCAGTTTGAATTGGCGGGGGACGGAAGGGGCCCTCCACTTT. Translation gives CASSLNWRGTEGALHF. The V and J genes are TRBV28 and TRBJ1-6, with D possibly matching TRBD1 (5 bases). V was trimmed by 3 bases and J by 14 bases, leaving 23 bases between them. The germline V gene encodes CDR1 MDHEN and CDR2 SYDVKM. There are 16 residues in the CDR3.

The chain is built from TRBV11-1 and TRBJ1-3; weak D call: TRBD1 (5 bases). CDR3 length: 14 residues. The V end was cut by 3 bases, the J end by 2 bases, with 8 bases between. Germline CDR1 SGHAT, CDR2 FQDESV (reference sequence). The CDR3 coding sequence is TGTGCCAGCAGCTTCGGGGGGACTGGAAACACCATATATTTT. Protein: CASSFGGTGNTIYF. Together with reference TRBV11-1 and TRBJ1-3, the CDR3 gives the full variable domain: EAEVAQSPRYKITEKSQAVAFWCDPISGHATLYWYRQILGQGPELLVQFQDESVVDDSQLPKDRFSAERLKGVDSTLKIQPAELGDSAMYLCASSFGGTGNTIYFGEGSWLTVV.

The table lists this clone with a count of one. The chain uses TRBV25-1 and TRBJ2-5; 11 bases fit TRBD2. The V segment lost 4 bases and the J segment 4 bases; nucleotides outside the gene matches: 5. The germline gives CDR1 MGHDK, CDR2 SYGVNS. The CDR3 runs 15 residues. The CDR3 is CASSVSGGALETQYF. The CDR3 nucleotides are TGTGCCAGCAGTGTTAGCGGGGGGGCGTTAGAGACCCAGTACTTC.

The chain employs TRBV27 and TRBJ2-1; TRBD2 matches at 10 bases. The CDR3 has 17 amino acids. Germline V CDR1 and CDR2: MNHEY, SMNVEV (reference sequence). Trimming cost V 7 bases and J 4 bases; bases outside gene matches: 13. The CDR3 spells CASKRWLAGEGYNEQFF. The DNA for the CDR3 is TGTGCCAGCAAAAGGTGGCTAGCGGGAGAGGGGTACAATGAGCAGTTCTTC.

The rearrangement joins TRBV29-1 to TRBJ2-7; tentatively, D is TRBD2 (5 bases). Per germline, CDR1 SQVTM and CDR2 ANQGSEA. Trimming stripped 0 bases from V and 3 bases from J, with 9 bases between. This CDR3 is 13 amino acids long. In nucleotides, the CDR3 is TGCAGCGTTGAAGATCTAGCCGGCTACGAGCAGTACTTC. This encodes CSVEDLAGYEQYF.

The CDR3 reads CAWRGGGEAAQYF. CDR3 coding DNA: TGTGCCTGGAGAGGGGGCGGGGAAGCGGCCCAGTACTTC. The chain links TRBV30 to TRBJ2-5; possible D gene TRBD1, 7 bases. In germline, CDR1 is GTSNPN, CDR2 SVGIG (reference sequence). This CDR3 has 13 residues. The ends were cut back, 3 bases at V and 9 bases at J, with 17 bases in the middle. Full variable domain (outside the CDR3, taken from reference TRBV30 and TRBJ2-5): SQTIHQWPATLVQPVGSPLSLECTVEGTSNPNLYWYRQAAGRGLQLLFYSVGIGQISSEVPQNLSASRPQDRQFILSSKKLLLSDSGFYLCAWRGGGEAAQYFGPGTRLLVL.

The chain has TRBV5-1 and TRBJ2-2; D gene uncertain. V lost 4 bases to trimming and J lost 2 bases, with 3 bases between them. The germline gives CDR1 SGHRS, CDR2 YFSETQ. The CDR3 covers 12 residues. The CDR3 loop reads CASSLNTGELFF. CDR3 coding DNA: TGCGCCAGCAGCCTTAACACCGGGGAGCTGTTTTTT.

The V and J genes are TRBV7-9 and TRBJ2-1; D is possibly TRBD1 (5 bases). CDR3 length: 15 amino acids. The V gene lost 5 bases and the J gene lost 9 bases, with 20 bases spanning the gap. Germline CDR1 SEHNR, CDR2 FQNEAQ (reference sequence). CDR3 nucleotides: TGTGCCAGCAGCCCAGCTCCTGCCCCCAGGGTTGAGCAGTTCTTC. Amino acid sequence: CASSPAPAPRVEQFF.

V is TRBV19 and J is TRBJ2-7, with D perhaps matching TRBD2 (5 bases). Germline V gene sequence: CDR1 LNHDA, CDR2 SQIVND (reference sequence). This CDR3 has 15 residues. V gave up 4 bases and J gave up 2 bases, with 15 bases separating them. The CDR3: CASSTGVRATYEQYF. The DNA for the CDR3 is TGTGCCAGTAGTACCGGGGTGCGGGCCACCTACGAGCAGTACTTC.

The gene calls are TRBV19 and TRBJ1-6; D unresolved. The ends were cut back, 10 bases at V and 0 bases at J, with 13 bases in the middle. Germline V gives CDR1 LNHDA, CDR2 SQIVND (reference sequence). The CDR3 is made up of 15 amino acids. The CDR3 coding sequence is TGTGCCACTAAGGTTGCTAGCTCCTATAATTCACCCCTCCACTTT. Translation gives CATKVASSYNSPLHF.

The chain links TRBV27 to TRBJ2-1; the match to TRBD2 covers 11 bases. The CDR3 loop spans 14 amino acids. The V segment lost 7 bases and the J segment 4 bases; nucleotides outside the gene matches: 3. Germline V gives CDR1 MNHEY, CDR2 SMNVEV (reference sequence). The CDR3 loop reads CASTLAGGYNEQFF. The CDR3 DNA reads as TGTGCCAGCACCCTAGCGGGAGGTTACAATGAGCAGTTCTTC.

The gene calls are TRBV27 and TRBJ2-5; the match to TRBD1 covers 9 bases. V shed 10 bases, J shed 1 base, and the junction held 4 bases outside the gene matches. The CDR3 runs to 13 residues. Per germline, CDR1 MNHEY and CDR2 SMNVEV (reference sequence). CDR3 residues: CATGTGSQETQYF. In DNA form, the CDR3 reads TGTGCCACCGGGACAGGGAGCCAAGAGACCCAGTACTTC.

This chain uses TRBV13 with TRBJ2-3, with 9 bases fitting TRBD1. The CDR3 consists of 16 residues. The germline gives CDR1 PRHDT, CDR2 FYEKMQ (reference sequence). The junction had 6 bases not matched to a gene; V was cut back by 3 bases and J by 2 bases. The CDR3 DNA sequence: TGTGCCAGCAGCTTGGGACAGGGATCCCTCACAGATACGCAGTATTTT. Its translation: CASSLGQGSLTDTQYF.

This sequence joins TRBV27 and TRBJ1-5; D is ambiguous. With 0 bases removed from V and 6 bases from J, the gap between germline ends came to 6 bases. Germline CDR1 and CDR2: MNHEY and SMNVEV (reference sequence). The CDR3 length is 13 residues. The CDR3 loop is CASSLSVSQPQHF. DNA of the CDR3: TGTGCCAGCAGTTTATCGGTGAGTCAGCCCCAGCATTTT.

Written as DNA, the CDR3 is TGTGCCTGGAGGGATACAGGGGCACCAGGAACTGAAGCTTTCTTT. It is translated as CAWRDTGAPGTEAFF. This sequence joins TRBV30 and TRBJ1-1; 7 nucleotides agree with TRBD1. Looked up from germline, CDR1 is GTSNPN and CDR2 is SVGIG (reference sequence). After removal of 3 bases from V and 5 bases from J, the junction contained 12 bases not matched to a gene. The CDR3 has 15 amino acids.

The chain uses TRBV5-1 and TRBJ2-5, with D hard to call. Germline assignment: CDR1 SGHRS and CDR2 YFSETQ. This CDR3 region has 14 residues. V was clipped by 0 bases and J by 3 bases, with 9 bases between them. CDR3 in DNA: TGCGCCAGCAGCTTGGGTCAAAACAAAGAGACCCAGTACTTC. This sequence encodes CASSLGQNKETQYF.

The rearrangement joins TRBV27 to TRBJ2-1; a weak D match, TRBD1 (7 bases). Germline V gene sequence: CDR1 MNHEY, CDR2 SMNVEV (reference sequence). This CDR3 spans 16 amino acids. Trimming left V 2 bases short and J 7 bases short, with 18 bases between. The CDR3 spells CASSLQRGAGGNEQFF. The CDR3 bases are TGTGCCAGCAGTTTACAAAGGGGGGCAGGGGGAAATGAGCAGTTCTTC.

The chain uses TRBV6-5 and TRBJ2-3, with 7 bases identical to TRBD2. The CDR3 totals 15 residues. In germline, CDR1 is MNHEY, CDR2 SVGAGI. V shed 1 base and J 4 bases; nucleotides not matched to a gene: 5. CDR3 nucleotide sequence: TGTGCCAGCAGTTACTGGGGGAGGGCCCCAGATACGCAGTATTTT. Translated: CASSYWGRAPDTQYF.

About this clone itself: Mismatch with germline at one junction end may stem from a read error. DNA for the CDR3: TGCAGCGTCCCGGGACAGGTTCCGGACTTC. Translating gives CSVPGQVPDF. The chain couples TRBV29-1 to TRBJ2-5; 8 bases match TRBD1. Germline assignment: CDR1 SQVTM and CDR2 ANQGSEA. The CDR3 length is 10 residues.

CDR3 sequence: CAWAGGVLPDKQFF. The DNA for the CDR3 is TGTGCCTGGGCGGGGGGAGTACTTCCAGACAAGCAGTTCTTC. V is TRBV30 and J is TRBJ2-1, with 8 bases identical to TRBD2. CDR1 and CDR2 from the germline V gene are GTSNPN and SVGIG (reference sequence). The junction had 14 bases not matched to a gene; V was cut back by 5 bases and J by 11 bases. CDR3 size: 14 residues.

This clone is a singleton in its sample. DNA for the CDR3: TGTGCAAGTCGCTTAGCCTCTGGGCCAGGGGGCGAGCAGTACTTC. It encodes CASRLASGPGGEQYF. V gene TRBV12-2 combines with J gene TRBJ2-7; TRBD1, the table's D call, was not compared with the DNA. TRBV12-2 is a recognized pseudogene. CDR3 length: 15 residues.

V usage is TRBV4-3 and J usage is TRBJ2-7; 7 positions match TRBD1. The CDR3 spans 15 residues. The junction had 3 bases not matched to a gene; V was cut back by 1 base and J by 0 bases. Germline values: CDR1 LGHNA, CDR2 YSLEER. CDR3 amino acids: CASSQVGDSSYEQYF. CDR3 in DNA: TGCGCCAGCAGCCAAGTGGGGGACAGCTCCTACGAGCAGTACTTC.